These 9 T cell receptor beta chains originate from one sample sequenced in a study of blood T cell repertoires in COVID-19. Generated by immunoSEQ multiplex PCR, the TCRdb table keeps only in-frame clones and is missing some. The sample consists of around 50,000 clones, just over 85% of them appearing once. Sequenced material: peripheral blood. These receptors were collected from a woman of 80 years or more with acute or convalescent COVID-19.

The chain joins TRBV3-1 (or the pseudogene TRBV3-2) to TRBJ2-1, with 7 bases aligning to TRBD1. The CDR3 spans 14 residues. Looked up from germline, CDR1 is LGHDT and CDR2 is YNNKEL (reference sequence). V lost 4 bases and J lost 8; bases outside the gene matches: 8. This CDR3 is CASSLPTGADEQFF. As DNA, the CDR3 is TGTGCCAGCAGCCTACCTACAGGGGCCGATGAGCAGTTCTTC.

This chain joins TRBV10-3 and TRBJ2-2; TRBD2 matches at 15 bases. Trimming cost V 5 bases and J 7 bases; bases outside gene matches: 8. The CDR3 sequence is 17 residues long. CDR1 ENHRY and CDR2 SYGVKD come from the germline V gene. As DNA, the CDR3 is TGTGCCATCAGTAGGACTAGCGGGGGGGCACAAGGCGGGGAGCTGTTTTTT. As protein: CAISRTSGGAQGGELFF.

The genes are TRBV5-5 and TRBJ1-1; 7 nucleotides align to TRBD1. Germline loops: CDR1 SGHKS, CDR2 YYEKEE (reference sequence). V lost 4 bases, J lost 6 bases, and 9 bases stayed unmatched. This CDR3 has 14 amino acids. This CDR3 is CASSIETGRPEAFF. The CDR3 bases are TGTGCCAGCAGCATTGAGACAGGGCGGCCTGAAGCTTTCTTT.

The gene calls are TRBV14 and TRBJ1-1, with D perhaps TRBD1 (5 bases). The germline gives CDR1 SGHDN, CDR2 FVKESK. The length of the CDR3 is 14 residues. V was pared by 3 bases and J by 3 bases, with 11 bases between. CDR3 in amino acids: CASSQGQLYTEAFF. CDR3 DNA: TGTGCCAGCAGCCAGGGGCAACTCTACACTGAAGCTTTCTTT.

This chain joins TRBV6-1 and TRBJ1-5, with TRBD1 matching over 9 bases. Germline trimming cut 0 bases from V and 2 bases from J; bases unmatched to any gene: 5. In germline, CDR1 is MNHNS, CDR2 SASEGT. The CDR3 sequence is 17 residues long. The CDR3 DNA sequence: TGTGCCAGCAGTGAAGCCGGGACAGGGTATCGCAATCAGCCCCAGCATTTT. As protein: CASSEAGTGYRNQPQHF.

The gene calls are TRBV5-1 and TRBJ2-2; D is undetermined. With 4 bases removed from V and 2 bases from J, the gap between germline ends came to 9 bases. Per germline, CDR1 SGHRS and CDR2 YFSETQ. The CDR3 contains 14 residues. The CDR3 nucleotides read TGCGCCAGCAGCGCCCCCACTAACACCGGGGAGCTGTTTTTT. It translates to CASSAPTNTGELFF.

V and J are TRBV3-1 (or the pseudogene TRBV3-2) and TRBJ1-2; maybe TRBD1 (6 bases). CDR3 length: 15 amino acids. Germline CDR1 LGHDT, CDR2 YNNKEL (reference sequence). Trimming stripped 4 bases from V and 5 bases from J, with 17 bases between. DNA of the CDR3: TGTGCCAGCAGCCCGTCAGGGGAGGGGGGATATGGCTACACCTTC. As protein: CASSPSGEGGYGYTF.

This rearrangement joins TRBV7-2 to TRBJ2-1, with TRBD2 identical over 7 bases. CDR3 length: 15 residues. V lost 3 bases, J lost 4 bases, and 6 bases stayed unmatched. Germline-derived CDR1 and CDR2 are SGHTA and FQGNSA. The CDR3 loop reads CASSFGGGPYNEQFF. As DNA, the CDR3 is TGTGCCAGCAGCTTTGGCGGGGGACCGTACAATGAGCAGTTCTTC.

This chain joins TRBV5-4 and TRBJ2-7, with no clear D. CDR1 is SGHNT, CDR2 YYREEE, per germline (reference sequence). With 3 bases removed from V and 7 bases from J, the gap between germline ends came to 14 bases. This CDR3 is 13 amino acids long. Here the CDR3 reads CASSSWPSGEQYF. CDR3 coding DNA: TGTGCCAGCAGCTCCTGGCCCTCAGGTGAGCAGTACTTC.